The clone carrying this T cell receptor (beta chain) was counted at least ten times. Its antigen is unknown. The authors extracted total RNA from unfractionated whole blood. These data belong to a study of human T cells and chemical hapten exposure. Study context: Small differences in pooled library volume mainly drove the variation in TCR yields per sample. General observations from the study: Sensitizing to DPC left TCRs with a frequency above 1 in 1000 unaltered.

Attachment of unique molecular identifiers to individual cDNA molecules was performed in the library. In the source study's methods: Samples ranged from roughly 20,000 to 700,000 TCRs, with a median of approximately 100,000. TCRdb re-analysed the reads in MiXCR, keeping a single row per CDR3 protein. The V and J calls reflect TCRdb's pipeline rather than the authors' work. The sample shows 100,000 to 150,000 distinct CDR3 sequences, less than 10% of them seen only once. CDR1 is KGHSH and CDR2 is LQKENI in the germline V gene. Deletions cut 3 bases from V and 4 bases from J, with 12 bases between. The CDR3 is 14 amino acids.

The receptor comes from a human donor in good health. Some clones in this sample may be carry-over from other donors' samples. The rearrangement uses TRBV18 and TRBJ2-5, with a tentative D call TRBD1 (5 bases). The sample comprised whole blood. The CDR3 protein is CASSPGQPRETQYF. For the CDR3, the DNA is TGTGCCAGCTCACCCGGACAACCTCGAGAGACCCAGTACTTC.